Listed below are T cell receptor beta chains from one sample, sequenced in a study of blood T cell repertoires in COVID-19. TCRdb's table, derived via immunoSEQ multiplex PCR, lists solely in-frame clones and lacks some. This sample carries about 100,000 clones, around four fifths of them seen once, and the ten largest clones take 31%. Sequencing was carried out using peripheral blood. Source of these receptors: a man between 65 and 79 years old with active or convalescent COVID-19. Both conserved end residues are part of each CDR3. A D gene is named only where the DNA matches it firmly. Size is stated for part of the rows, as once, few or many counts, or as a class when the clone is expanded.

v_gene	abundance	j_gene	d_gene	CDR3nt	CDR3aa
TRBV24-1	few	TRBJ1-1	NA	TGTGCCACCAGTGCCCACGGGGTGGTGAACACTGAAGCTTTCTTT	CATSAHGVVNTEAFF
TRBV20-1	NA	TRBJ2-3	TRBD2	TGCAGTGCTAGTTTGACTAGCGGGAGAGGTGGCGCAGATACGCAGTATTTT	CSASLTSGRGGADTQYF
TRBV6-2/TRBV6-3	NA	TRBJ1-2	NA	TGTGCCAGCAGCCCCGCACGGAGGAACTATGGCTACACCTTC	CASSPARRNYGYTF
TRBV28	few	TRBJ1-2	NA	TGTGCCAGCAGATTATACGGCACAGCTTTTTCTAACTATGGCTACACCTTC	CASRLYGTAFSNYGYTF
TRBV24-1	once	TRBJ2-5	TRBD2	TGTGCCACCAGTGATTTTCGGGCCGGGAGGGGGGAGACCCAGTACTTC	CATSDFRAGRGETQYF
TRBV7-3	NA	TRBJ2-1	TRBD2	TGTGCCAGCAGCGAACTAGCGGGAGAGTCCTACAATGAGCAGTTCTTC	CASSELAGESYNEQFF
TRBV30	NA	TRBJ2-7	TRBD1	TGTGCCCATTCCAGGGGGCGCGACGAGCAGTACTTC	CAHSRGRDEQYF
TRBV12-3/TRBV12-4	once	TRBJ1-2	NA	TGTGCCAGCAGCTTAGGCGGGGGCTACACCTTC	CASSLGGGYTF
TRBV6-2/TRBV6-3	once	TRBJ2-1	TRBD1	TGTGCCAGCAGTTACATAGGGACAGGGTTTAATGAGCAGTTCTTC	CASSYIGTGFNEQFF
TRBV19	NA	TRBJ2-7	TRBD2	TGTGCCAGTAGTCGAAGCCCGGGACTAGCGGGAGTAAACGAGCAGTACTTC	CASSRSPGLAGVNEQYF
TRBV28	few	TRBJ1-6	NA	TGTGCCAGCGCTCCGGAGGGGTTAGGAAATTCACCCCTCCACTTT	CASAPEGLGNSPLHF
TRBV14	NA	TRBJ1-1	TRBD1	TGTGCCAGCAGCCTCCGGACAGGGGGGGACACTGAAGCTTTCTTT	CASSLRTGGDTEAFF
TRBV9	NA	TRBJ1-1	NA	TGTGCCAGCAGCGTAGTCCCTGACACTGAAGCTTTCTTT	CASSVVPDTEAFF
TRBV20-1	NA	TRBJ2-7	NA	TGCAGTGCTAGATCAGGGCACGAGCAGTACTTC	CSARSGHEQYF
TRBV9	NA	TRBJ2-7	TRBD1	TGTGCCAGCAGCGTAGCAGGGGGCGTAACTCGCTACGAGCAGTACTTC	CASSVAGGVTRYEQYF
TRBV30	once	TRBJ1-6	TRBD1	TGTGCCTGGAGTGGTCAGGGGGGATCACCCCTCCACTTT	CAWSGQGGSPLHF
TRBV15	few	TRBJ2-3	TRBD2	TGTGCCACCAGCAGTAAGTACTTTTCGGCGGGAGAGACAGATACGCAGTATTTT	CATSSKYFSAGETDTQYF
TRBV24-1	NA	TRBJ2-2	NA	TGTGCCACCAGTGATTTGCAGGACAACGCGAACACCGGGGAGCTGTTTTTT	CATSDLQDNANTGELFF
TRBV9	few	TRBJ2-2	TRBD2	TGTGCCAGCAGCACACTCGCGGGGGACACCGGGGAGCTGTTTTTT	CASSTLAGDTGELFF
TRBV20-1	NA	TRBJ2-1	NA	TGCAGTGCTAGTTTCCAGGTTAACAATGAGCAGTTCTTC	CSASFQVNNEQFF
TRBV29-1	NA	TRBJ2-5	TRBD1	TGCAGCGCCGTAAGGGGGCTGTGGGAGACCCAGTACTTC	CSAVRGLWETQYF
TRBV28	few	TRBJ1-4	NA	TGTGCCAGCACCCCGGGAAGGGCGCTTAATGAAAAACTGTTTTTT	CASTPGRALNEKLFF
TRBV2	NA	TRBJ2-3	NA	TGTGCCAGCGGAGGAAGCGGCGGGGGCCCCACAGATACGCAGTATTTT	CASGGSGGGPTDTQYF
TRBV5-1	NA	TRBJ1-1	NA	TGCGCCAGCAGCTTTGAGCAGGGGAACACTGAAGCTTTCTTT	CASSFEQGNTEAFF
TRBV10-2	NA	TRBJ1-5	NA	TGCGCCAGCAGGATTTCCCAGAATCAGCCCCAGCATTTT	CASRISQNQPQHF
TRBV6-6	NA	TRBJ2-3	TRBD1	TGTGCCAGCAGTTCGACAGGGTCCGCAGATACGCAGTATTTT	CASSSTGSADTQYF
TRBV5-1	NA	TRBJ1-1	TRBD1	TGCGCCAGCAGCTTGTCGGCGGACAGGCGAAGCGAAGCTTTCTTT	CASSLSADRRSEAFF
TRBV7-2	NA	TRBJ1-2	NA	TGTGCCAGCAGACTCGACAGCTATGGCTACACCTTC	CASRLDSYGYTF
TRBV5-6	NA	TRBJ1-4	TRBD1	TGTGCCAGCAGCTGGGGACAGCTTGCAACTAATGAAAAACTGTTTTTT	CASSWGQLATNEKLFF
TRBV3-1/TRBV3-2	NA	TRBJ2-1	NA	TGTGCCAGCAGCCAACTGGGGCGAAGAAGTGAGCAGTTCTTC	CASSQLGRRSEQFF
TRBV29-1	NA	TRBJ1-1	NA	TGCAGCGTTGTCCCTGCGGGCGGGGGCACTGAAGCTTTCTTT	CSVVPAGGGTEAFF